One sample yielded the 30 T cell receptor beta chains listed below, sequenced in a study of blood T cell repertoires in COVID-19. Libraries were prepared by immunoSEQ multiplex PCR; TCRdb keeps only in-frame clonotypes and omits some of them. The data show fewer than 350,000 clones, 86% seen once. Material: peripheral blood. These receptor sequences come from a woman aged 25-40 years with COVID-19, enrolled during active disease.

The chain joins TRBV10-1 to TRBJ2-7, with TRBD2 as a possible D gene (5 bases). This CDR3 spans 14 amino acids. The V gene lost 3 bases and the J gene lost 3 bases, with 12 bases spanning the gap. The germline V gene has CDR1 WNHNN and CDR2 SYGVQD (reference sequence). CDR3 sequence: CASSDRRSFYEQYF. CDR3 DNA: TGCGCCAGCAGTGATCGGAGGTCCTTCTACGAGCAGTACTTC.

This clone was found a few times. CDR3 bases: TGTGCCAGCAGCATGCAGGGAAACACCATATATTTT. This sequence encodes CASSMQGNTIYF. The chain is built from TRBV9 and TRBJ1-3; D unresolved. Germline loops: CDR1 SGDLS, CDR2 YYNGEE. V was pared by 4 bases and J by 4 bases, with 6 bases between. CDR3 length equals 12 residues. Full variable domain (remainder filled in from reference TRBV9 and TRBJ1-3): DSGVTQTPKHLITATGQRVTLRCSPRSGDLSVYWYQQSLDQGLQFLIQYYNGEERAKGNILERFSAQQFPDLHSELNLSSLELGDSALYFCASSMQGNTIYFGEGSWLTVV.

The V and J genes are TRBV4-2 and TRBJ2-5; D possibly corresponds to TRBD2 (7 bases). Germline V gene sequence: CDR1 LGHNA, CDR2 YNFKEQ. CDR3 length: 14 residues. Trimming cost V 3 bases and J 4 bases, with 12 bases left between them. The CDR3 is CASSHGRGGETQYF. The CDR3 nucleotides are TGTGCCAGCAGCCATGGGAGGGGGGGAGAGACCCAGTACTTC.

This chain joins TRBV9 and TRBJ2-7; no firm D call. CDR1 is SGDLS, CDR2 YYNGEE, per germline. Trimming took 4 bases from V and 2 from J, leaving 13 bases between them. The CDR3 loop spans 14 amino acids. CDR3 coding DNA: TGTGCCAGCAGCCCCAATATCGGAGCCTACGAGCAGTACTTC. Its translation is CASSPNIGAYEQYF.

The V gene is TRBV5-4, the J gene TRBJ1-2; no definite D call. Germline V gene data show CDR1 as SGHNT and CDR2 as YYREEE (reference sequence). The germline V and J ends were trimmed by 0 bases and 8 bases, with 17 bases remaining between them. This CDR3 region has 15 residues. This chain's CDR3 is CASSLALERAQGYTF. The CDR3 region has the DNA TGTGCCAGCAGCTTGGCCTTGGAGAGGGCGCAAGGCTACACCTTC.

This clone was counted once. The J gene is TRBJ2-3, the V gene TRBV29-1, with TRBD1 identical over 7 bases. With V trimmed by 4 bases and J by 4 bases, 8 bases remained unmatched. The CDR3 length is 14 residues. CDR1 SQVTM and CDR2 ANQGSEA come from the germline V gene. CDR3 amino acids: CSVGGQGVSDTQYF. The CDR3 DNA reads as TGCAGCGTTGGGGGTCAGGGGGTCTCAGATACGCAGTATTTT.

The chain recombines TRBV18 with TRBJ2-1; 7 nucleotides align to TRBD2. This CDR3 region has 15 residues. With V trimmed by 2 bases and J by 2 bases, 3 bases remained unmatched. Germline values: CDR1 KGHSH, CDR2 LQKENI. DNA of the CDR3: TGTGCCAGCTCACCATCTAGCGGAACCTACAATGAGCAGTTCTTC. This codes for CASSPSSGTYNEQFF.

The chain is built from TRBV2 and TRBJ2-5, with D maybe TRBD2 (6 bases). V lost 7 bases to trimming and J lost 4 bases, with 13 bases between them. This CDR3 spans 13 amino acids. Germline-derived CDR1 and CDR2 are SNHLY and FYNNEI. CDR3 nucleotides: TGTGCCAGCAACAGACACGGGGGAGAGACCCAGTACTTC. This sequence encodes CASNRHGGETQYF. The whole variable domain, filled in from reference TRBV2 and TRBJ2-5, reads EPEVTQTPSHQVTQMGQEVILRCVPISNHLYFYWYRQILGQKVEFLVSFYNNEISEKSEIFDDQFSVERPDGSNFTLKIRSTKLEDSAMYFCASNRHGGETQYFGPGTRLLVL.

CDR3 sequence: CASSLEGSGGPDTQYF. DNA for the CDR3: TGTGCCAGCAGCTTGGAGGGTAGCGGGGGGCCAGATACGCAGTATTTT. This chain joins TRBV5-4 and TRBJ2-3; the match to TRBD2 covers 10 bases. This CDR3 has 16 residues. V lost 0 bases to trimming and J lost 4 bases; unmatched junction nucleotides: 5. Germline CDR1 and CDR2: SGHNT and YYREEE (reference sequence).

The chain joins TRBV2 to TRBJ1-5, with 8 bases fitting TRBD1. The CDR3 extends over 16 amino acids. Looked up from germline, CDR1 is SNHLY and CDR2 is FYNNEI. The trim removed 2 bases at V and 4 bases at J, leaving 7 bases unmatched. The CDR3 bases are TGTGCCAGCAGTGAACCCCGGACAGGGTTAAATCAGCCCCAGCATTTT. It specifies CASSEPRTGLNQPQHF.

This chain links TRBV11-3 with TRBJ2-3; 11 nucleotides match TRBD2. This CDR3 region has 17 residues. The germline V gene has CDR1 SGHNT and CDR2 YENEEA. V was clipped by 3 bases and J by 4 bases; unmatched bases: 9. CDR3 in amino acids: CASSLAIAGGVPDTQYF. The CDR3 DNA follows: TGTGCCAGCAGCTTGGCCATAGCGGGGGGGGTTCCAGATACGCAGTATTTT.

This clone was observed a handful of times. The chain links TRBV7-8 to TRBJ2-2, with 9 positions matching TRBD2. CDR1 is SGHVS and CDR2 is FQNEAQ in the germline V gene. CDR3 length: 16 residues. After removal of 5 bases from V and 8 bases from J, the junction contained 12 bases not matched to a gene. The CDR3 DNA reads TGTGCCAGCAGCCCCAGCGGGGGGTTTGTTGAGGGGGAGCTGTTTTTT. It codes for CASSPSGGFVEGELFF.

Only a few counts were recorded for this clone. The CDR3 sequence: CASSSTGGVEQYF. The DNA for the CDR3 is TGTGCCAGCAGCTCCACAGGGGGCGTCGAGCAGTACTTC. The chain employs TRBV5-4 and TRBJ2-7, with 9 bases aligning to TRBD1. V was clipped by 3 bases and J by 6 bases; unmatched bases: 4. The CDR3 has 13 residues. Per germline, CDR1 SGHNT and CDR2 YYREEE (reference sequence).

V and J are TRBV3-1 (or the pseudogene TRBV3-2) and TRBJ2-2, with D possibly TRBD2 on 7 matching bases. CDR1 and CDR2 from the germline V gene are LGHDT and YNNKEL (reference sequence). This CDR3 spans 17 amino acids. Deletions cut 6 bases from V and 1 base from J, with 18 bases between. The CDR3 reads CASRPNRGARNTGELFF. The CDR3 DNA sequence: TGTGCCAGCAGACCTAATCGGGGGGCCCGGAACACCGGGGAGCTGTTTTTT.

This clone was found a few times. The rearrangement joins TRBV4-1 to TRBJ1-3, with 7 positions matching TRBD1. The V gene end was trimmed by 2 bases and the J gene end by 2 bases; junction bases not matched to a gene: 9. CDR1 MGHRA and CDR2 YSYEKL come from the germline V gene. The CDR3 spans 17 residues. The DNA for the CDR3 is TGCGCCAGCAGCCAAAGTCCTCCGACAGGGCCTGGAAACACCATATATTTT. This gives the protein CASSQSPPTGPGNTIYF.

This clone was seen only a few times. V gene TRBV3-1 (or the pseudogene TRBV3-2) combines with J gene TRBJ2-7, with D perhaps matching TRBD1 (5 bases). The CDR3 runs 12 residues. Germline V gene data show CDR1 as LGHDT and CDR2 as YNNKEL (reference sequence). The V and J ends lost 3 bases and 3 bases respectively, with 6 bases between them. Written as DNA, the CDR3 is TGTGCCAGCAGCCACAGGGTCTACGAGCAGTACTTC. Amino acids: CASSHRVYEQYF.

There are a few counts of this clone. The chain links TRBV5-1 to TRBJ2-7, with TRBD2 matching 8 bases. J gave up 1 base and V 1 base, and 4 bases lay outside the gene matches. In germline, CDR1 is SGHRS, CDR2 YFSETQ. The CDR3 spans 15 residues. As DNA, the CDR3 is TGCGCCAGCAGCTTGAGTACGGGGGGGTCCTACGAGCAGTACTTC. It is translated as CASSLSTGGSYEQYF.

This clone was picked up many times. The chain is built from TRBV6-5 and TRBJ1-2, with D perhaps TRBD1 (5 bases). The CDR3 has 13 residues. Deletions cut 7 bases from V and 8 bases from J, with 17 bases between. Germline CDR1 reads MNHEY; CDR2 reads SVGAGI. The CDR3 DNA follows: TGTGCCAGCACCTTCGGTAGGAGGGACGGCTACACCTTC. This codes for CASTFGRRDGYTF.

The chain is built from TRBV19 and TRBJ2-2; 9 bases line up with TRBD2. Germline assignment: CDR1 LNHDA and CDR2 SQIVND (reference sequence). Unmatched junction bases numbered 8, after V lost 6 bases and J lost 0 bases. The CDR3 is 17 amino acids. The CDR3 reads CASRRGQRGANTGELFF. CDR3 DNA: TGTGCCAGTAGAAGGGGGCAGCGGGGGGCGAACACCGGGGAGCTGTTTTTT.

The chain combines TRBV6-1 with TRBJ1-2; TRBD1 might be the D (6 bases). The V and J ends lost 1 base and 4 bases respectively, with 13 bases between them. CDR3 size: 15 residues. Germline V gives CDR1 MNHNS, CDR2 SASEGT. Here the CDR3 reads CASSEGWGRGYGYTF. The CDR3 nucleotides read TGTGCCAGCAGTGAAGGGTGGGGGCGAGGCTATGGCTACACCTTC.

The chain carries TRBV28 and TRBJ2-1; 8 bases are shared with TRBD1. Germline V lookup: CDR1 MDHEN, CDR2 SYDVKM. The trim removed 6 bases at V and 2 bases at J, leaving 9 bases unmatched. CDR3 length: 16 residues. The CDR3 loop reads CASRASGTGTYNEQFF. The CDR3 DNA sequence: TGTGCCAGCAGAGCCTCCGGGACAGGCACCTACAATGAGCAGTTCTTC.

The rearrangement uses TRBV5-8 and TRBJ2-2, with a tentative D call TRBD2 (5 bases). Deletions cut 4 bases from V and 5 bases from J, with 15 bases between. The germline gives CDR1 SGHTS, CDR2 YDEGEE. The CDR3 has 15 amino acids. The CDR3 sequence: CASSPTRSRTGELFF. CDR3 DNA: TGTGCCAGCAGCCCTACTAGGAGTAGGACCGGGGAGCTGTTTTTT.

The chain couples TRBV5-1 to TRBJ2-4, with 8 bases matching TRBD1. Germline V gene data show CDR1 as SGHRS and CDR2 as YFSETQ. V shed 3 bases and J 16 bases; nucleotides not matched to a gene: 12. The CDR3 has 13 residues. The CDR3 sequence is CASSSRPEDRVYF. The DNA of the CDR3 is TGCGCCAGCAGCTCACGTCCCGAGGACAGGGTATACTTC.

In its sample, this clone was seen a few times. The gene calls are TRBV7-9 and TRBJ2-2; D remains unclear. V was clipped by 8 bases and J by 0 bases, with 10 bases between them. Germline values: CDR1 SEHNR, CDR2 FQNEAQ (reference sequence). The CDR3 runs to 14 residues. CDR3 region: CASESRSNTGELFF. CDR3 nucleotide sequence: TGTGCCAGCGAGTCCCGATCGAACACCGGGGAGCTGTTTTTT. Based on the CDR3 plus reference TRBV7-9 and TRBJ2-2, the full variable domain is DTGVSQNPRHKITKRGQNVTFRCDPISEHNRLYWYRQTLGQGPEFLTYFQNEAQLEKSRLLSDRFSAERPKGSFSTLEIQRTEQGDSAMYLCASESRSNTGELFFGEGSRLTVL.

This clone was seen just once. This chain links TRBV2 with TRBJ2-1; 11 bases are shared with TRBD2. The trim removed 7 bases at V and 5 bases at J, leaving 7 bases unmatched. The germline CDR1 and CDR2 sequences are SNHLY and FYNNEI. CDR3 size: 15 residues. CDR3: CASTPTSGANNEQFF. As DNA, the CDR3 is TGTGCCAGCACTCCGACTAGCGGGGCTAACAATGAGCAGTTCTTC. Based on the CDR3 plus reference TRBV2 and TRBJ2-1, the full variable domain is EPEVTQTPSHQVTQMGQEVILRCVPISNHLYFYWYRQILGQKVEFLVSFYNNEISEKSEIFDDQFSVERPDGSNFTLKIRSTKLEDSAMYFCASTPTSGANNEQFFGPGTRLTVL.

This clone appeared once. V is TRBV27 and J is TRBJ2-7, with TRBD1 matching over 8 bases. Trimming took 6 bases from V and 2 from J; bases not matched to a gene: 12. Germline CDR1 is MNHEY and CDR2 is SMNVEV (reference sequence). This CDR3 is 16 amino acids long. This chain's CDR3 is CASSLTTGTGPYEQYF. The CDR3 DNA sequence: TGTGCCAGCAGCTTGACTACCGGGACAGGACCCTACGAGCAGTACTTC.

This clone was seen more than once but under ten times. The chain couples TRBV18 to TRBJ2-7, with 9 bases fitting TRBD1. There are 15 residues in the CDR3. CDR1 is KGHSH and CDR2 is LQKENI in the germline V gene. Trimming at V came to 1 base and at J to 4 bases, leaving 5 bases not matched to a gene. CDR3 in DNA: TGTGCCAGCTCACCACTGGACAGGGGTTTGTACGAGCAGTACTTC. It codes for CASSPLDRGLYEQYF.

J is TRBJ2-1 and V is TRBV13, with 12 bases identical to TRBD1. CDR3 size: 15 residues. Germline V gene data show CDR1 as PRHDT and CDR2 as FYEKMQ (reference sequence). J lost 8 bases, V lost 6 bases, and 8 bases had no gene match. The CDR3 bases are TGTGCCAGCAGTTTGAGGGACAGGGGGCCCGATGAGCAGTTCTTC. Translating gives CASSLRDRGPDEQFF.

The J gene is TRBJ2-7, the V gene TRBV7-9; possible D gene TRBD1, 6 bases. The CDR3 is 14 residues long. Per the germline V gene, CDR1 is SEHNR and CDR2 is FQNEAQ (reference sequence). V was cut by 0 bases and J by 5 bases, with 11 bases left in between. The DNA for the CDR3 is TGTGCCAGCAGCTTAGCGATTCGACAGGACGAGCAGTACTTC. Encoded protein: CASSLAIRQDEQYF.

This chain connects TRBV6-5 to TRBJ1-1, with D unresolved. V was trimmed by 4 bases and J by 11 bases, leaving 14 bases between them. The CDR3 is 12 residues long. Germline-derived CDR1 and CDR2 are MNHEY and SVGAGI. The CDR3 DNA is TGTGCCAGCAGTTCTCTATCCGGGGTGGCTTTCTTT. Translating gives CASSSLSGVAFF.